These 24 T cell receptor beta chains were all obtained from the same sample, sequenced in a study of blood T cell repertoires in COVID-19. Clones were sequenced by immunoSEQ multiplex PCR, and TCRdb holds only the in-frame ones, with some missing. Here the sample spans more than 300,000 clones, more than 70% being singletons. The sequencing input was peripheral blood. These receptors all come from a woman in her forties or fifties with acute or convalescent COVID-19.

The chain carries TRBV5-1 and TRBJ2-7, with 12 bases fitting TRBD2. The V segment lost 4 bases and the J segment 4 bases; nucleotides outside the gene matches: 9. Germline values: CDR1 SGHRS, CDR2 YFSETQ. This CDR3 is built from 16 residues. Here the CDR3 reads CASSPRTSGITYEQYF. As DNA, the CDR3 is TGCGCCAGCAGCCCAAGGACTAGCGGGATCACTTACGAGCAGTACTTC.

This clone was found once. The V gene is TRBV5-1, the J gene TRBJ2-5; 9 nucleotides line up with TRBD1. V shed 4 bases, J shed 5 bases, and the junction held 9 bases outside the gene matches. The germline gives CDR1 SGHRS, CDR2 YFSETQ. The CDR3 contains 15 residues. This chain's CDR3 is CASSRPQGAYETQYF. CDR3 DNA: TGCGCCAGCAGCCGACCACAGGGGGCGTATGAGACCCAGTACTTC.

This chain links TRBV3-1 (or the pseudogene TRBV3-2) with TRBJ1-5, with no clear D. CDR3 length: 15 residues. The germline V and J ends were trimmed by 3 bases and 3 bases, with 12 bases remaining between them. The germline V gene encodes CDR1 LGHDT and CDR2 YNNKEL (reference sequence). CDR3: CASSQRPHLNQPQHF. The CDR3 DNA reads TGTGCCAGCAGCCAGAGGCCTCACCTCAATCAGCCCCAGCATTTT.

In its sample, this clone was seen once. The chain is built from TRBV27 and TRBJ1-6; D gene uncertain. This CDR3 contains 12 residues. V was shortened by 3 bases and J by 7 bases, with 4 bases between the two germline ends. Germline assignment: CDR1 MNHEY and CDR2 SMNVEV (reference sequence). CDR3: CASSFVNSPLHF. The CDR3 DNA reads TGTGCCAGCAGTTTCGTGAATTCACCCCTCCACTTT.

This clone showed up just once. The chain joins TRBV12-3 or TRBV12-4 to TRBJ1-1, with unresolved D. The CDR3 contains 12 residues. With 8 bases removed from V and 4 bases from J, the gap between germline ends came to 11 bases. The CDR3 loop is CASFRRGTEAFF. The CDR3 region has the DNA TGTGCCAGCTTCCGTCGGGGCACTGAAGCTTTCTTT.

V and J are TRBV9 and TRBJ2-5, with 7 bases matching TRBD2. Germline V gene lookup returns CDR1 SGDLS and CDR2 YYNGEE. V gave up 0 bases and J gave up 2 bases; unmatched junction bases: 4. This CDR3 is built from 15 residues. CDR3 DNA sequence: TGTGCCAGCAGCGTAGGGGGGACTATACAAGAGACCCAGTACTTC. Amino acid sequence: CASSVGGTIQETQYF.

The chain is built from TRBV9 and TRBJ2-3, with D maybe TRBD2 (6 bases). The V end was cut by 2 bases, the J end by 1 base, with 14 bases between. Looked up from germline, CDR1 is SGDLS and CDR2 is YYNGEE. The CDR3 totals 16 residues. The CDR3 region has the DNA TGTGCCAGCAGCGTCGGAGGGAGGCCCCGCACAGATACGCAGTATTTT. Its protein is CASSVGGRPRTDTQYF.

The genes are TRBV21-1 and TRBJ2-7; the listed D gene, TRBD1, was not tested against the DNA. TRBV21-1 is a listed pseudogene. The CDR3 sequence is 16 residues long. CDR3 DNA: TGTGCCAGCAGCAAAGTGAGAACAGGTCCCTCCCGGGAGCAGTACTTC. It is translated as CASSKVRTGPSREQYF.

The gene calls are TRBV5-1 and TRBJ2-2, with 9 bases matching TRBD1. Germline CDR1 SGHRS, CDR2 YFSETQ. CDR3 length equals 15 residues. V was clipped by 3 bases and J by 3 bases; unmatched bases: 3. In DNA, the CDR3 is TGCGCCAGCAGCTGGGACAGGGCGGACACCGGGGAGCTGTTTTTT. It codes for CASSWDRADTGELFF.

The CDR3 protein is CARRAGTGFLEQYF. DNA for the CDR3: TGTGCCAGAAGGGCCGGGACAGGGTTTCTCGAGCAGTACTTC. The chain combines TRBV28 with TRBJ2-7, with 9 bases that match TRBD1. V lost 9 bases, J lost 6 bases, and 12 bases stayed unmatched. The CDR3 runs to 14 residues. The germline V gene has CDR1 MDHEN and CDR2 SYDVKM.

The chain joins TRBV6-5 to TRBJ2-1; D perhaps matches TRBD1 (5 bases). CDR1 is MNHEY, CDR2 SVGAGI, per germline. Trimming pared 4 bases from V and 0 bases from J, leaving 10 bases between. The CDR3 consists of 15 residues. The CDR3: CASSLGRSSYNEQFF. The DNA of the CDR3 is TGTGCCAGCAGTTTGGGGCGGAGCTCCTACAATGAGCAGTTCTTC.

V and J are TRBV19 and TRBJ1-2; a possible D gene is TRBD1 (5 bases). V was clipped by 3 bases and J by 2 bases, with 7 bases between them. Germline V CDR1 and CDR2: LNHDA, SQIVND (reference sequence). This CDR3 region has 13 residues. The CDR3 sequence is CASSMTENYGYTF. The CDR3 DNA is TGTGCCAGTAGTATGACAGAAAACTATGGCTACACCTTC.

This CDR3 is CASSGTNQETQYF. CDR3 DNA sequence: TGTGCCAGTAGCGGGACTAATCAAGAGACCCAGTACTTC. The V gene is TRBV19, the J gene TRBJ2-5; 7 nucleotides agree with TRBD2. Germline trimming cut 6 bases from V and 2 bases from J; bases unmatched to any gene: 3. The CDR3 sequence is 13 residues long. Germline V CDR1 and CDR2: LNHDA, SQIVND (reference sequence).

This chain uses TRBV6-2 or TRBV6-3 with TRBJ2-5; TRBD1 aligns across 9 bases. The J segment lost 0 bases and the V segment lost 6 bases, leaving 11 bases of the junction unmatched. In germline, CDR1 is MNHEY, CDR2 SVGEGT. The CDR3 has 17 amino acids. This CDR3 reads CASSPRSGQGYQETQYF. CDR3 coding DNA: TGTGCCAGCAGCCCTCGTTCGGGACAGGGTTACCAAGAGACCCAGTACTTC.

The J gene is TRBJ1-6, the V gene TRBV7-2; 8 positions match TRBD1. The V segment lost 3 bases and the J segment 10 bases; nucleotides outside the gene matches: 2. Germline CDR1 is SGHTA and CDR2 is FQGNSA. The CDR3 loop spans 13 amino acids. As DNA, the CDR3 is TGTGCCAGCAGCTTCGACAGGGGCTCACCCCTCCACTTT. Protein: CASSFDRGSPLHF.

For the CDR3, the DNA is TGTGCCAGCTCGCCGGGACAACAGGCCGGGGAGCTGTTTTTT. It specifies CASSPGQQAGELFF. The chain carries TRBV18 and TRBJ2-2; a possible D gene is TRBD1 (6 bases). In germline, CDR1 is KGHSH, CDR2 LQKENI. V gave up 6 bases and J gave up 6 bases, with 14 bases separating them. The CDR3 totals 14 residues.

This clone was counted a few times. Here the CDR3 DNA reads TGTGCCATCAGCTCAGAAACCGAGGGGGTTCGAGAAAAACTGTTTTTT. Residues: CAISSETEGVREKLFF. The rearrangement links TRBV10-3 to TRBJ1-4; D might be TRBD1 (6 bases). Germline V gives CDR1 ENHRY, CDR2 SYGVKD. The CDR3 is 16 amino acids. The V end lost 6 bases, the J end lost 8 bases, and 22 bases lay between the germline ends.

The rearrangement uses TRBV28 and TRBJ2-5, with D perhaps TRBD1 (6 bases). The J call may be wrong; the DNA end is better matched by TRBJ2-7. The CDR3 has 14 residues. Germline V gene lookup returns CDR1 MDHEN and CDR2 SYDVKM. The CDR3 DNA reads TGTGCCAGCAGTTTATGGGACAGTACCTACGAGCAGTACTTC. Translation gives CASSLWDSTYEQYF.

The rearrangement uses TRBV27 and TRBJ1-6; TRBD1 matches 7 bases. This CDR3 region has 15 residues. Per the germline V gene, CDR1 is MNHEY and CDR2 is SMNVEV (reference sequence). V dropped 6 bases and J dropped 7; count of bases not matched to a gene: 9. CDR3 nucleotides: TGTGCCAGCAGACCGGGACAGAATTTCAATTCACCCCTCCACTTT. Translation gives CASRPGQNFNSPLHF.

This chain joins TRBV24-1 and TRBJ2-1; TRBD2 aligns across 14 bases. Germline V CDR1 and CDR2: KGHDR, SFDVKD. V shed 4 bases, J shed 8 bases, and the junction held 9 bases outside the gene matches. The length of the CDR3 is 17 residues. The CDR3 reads CATSDPGTSGSIDEQFF. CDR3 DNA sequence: TGTGCCACCAGTGACCCCGGGACTAGCGGGAGTATAGATGAGCAGTTCTTC.

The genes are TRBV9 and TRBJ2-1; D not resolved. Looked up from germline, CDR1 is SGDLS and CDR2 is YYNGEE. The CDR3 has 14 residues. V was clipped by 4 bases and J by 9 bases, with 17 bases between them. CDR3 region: CASSLFTTVVEQFF. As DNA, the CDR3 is TGTGCCAGCAGCTTATTTACTACTGTCGTTGAGCAGTTCTTC.

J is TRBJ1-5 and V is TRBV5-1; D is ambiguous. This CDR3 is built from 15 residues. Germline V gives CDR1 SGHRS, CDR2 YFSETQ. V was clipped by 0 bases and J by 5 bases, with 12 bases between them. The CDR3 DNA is TGCGCCAGCAGCTTGGTTTCAGGCAGAGATCAGCCCCAGCATTTT. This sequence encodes CASSLVSGRDQPQHF.

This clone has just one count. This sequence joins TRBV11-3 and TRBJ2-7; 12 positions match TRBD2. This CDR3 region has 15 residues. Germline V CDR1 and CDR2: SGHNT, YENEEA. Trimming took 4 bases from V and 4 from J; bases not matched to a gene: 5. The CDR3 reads CASSSGLAGQYEQYF. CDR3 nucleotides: TGTGCCAGCAGCTCCGGACTAGCGGGACAGTACGAGCAGTACTTC.

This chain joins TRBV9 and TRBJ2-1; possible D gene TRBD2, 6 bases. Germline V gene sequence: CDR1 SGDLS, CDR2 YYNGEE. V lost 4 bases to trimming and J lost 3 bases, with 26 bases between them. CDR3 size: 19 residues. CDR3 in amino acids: CASSPSKGSGTLLYNEQFF. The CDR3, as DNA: TGTGCCAGCAGCCCCTCAAAGGGGTCCGGGACTCTGCTCTACAATGAGCAGTTCTTC. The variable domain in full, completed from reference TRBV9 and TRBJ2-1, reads DSGVTQTPKHLITATGQRVTLRCSPRSGDLSVYWYQQSLDQGLQFLIQYYNGEERAKGNILERFSAQQFPDLHSELNLSSLELGDSALYFCASSPSKGSGTLLYNEQFFGPGTRLTVL.